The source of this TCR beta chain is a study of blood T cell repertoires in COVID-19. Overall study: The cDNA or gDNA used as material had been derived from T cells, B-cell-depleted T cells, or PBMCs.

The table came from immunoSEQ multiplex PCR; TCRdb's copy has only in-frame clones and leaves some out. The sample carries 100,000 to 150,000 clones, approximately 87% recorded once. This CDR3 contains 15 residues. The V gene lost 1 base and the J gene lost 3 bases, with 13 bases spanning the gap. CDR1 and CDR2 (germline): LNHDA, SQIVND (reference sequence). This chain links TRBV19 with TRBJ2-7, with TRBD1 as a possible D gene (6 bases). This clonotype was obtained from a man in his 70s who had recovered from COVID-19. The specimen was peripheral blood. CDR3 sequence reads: CASSIAQDSYYEQYF. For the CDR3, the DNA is TGTGCCAGTAGTATAGCTCAGGACAGTTACTACGAGCAGTACTTC.